The T cell receptor beta chain under discussion was sequenced for a study of shared clonotypes between healthy human individuals. Study context: The plates for each donor numbered three CD4 naive, three CD4 memory, two CD8 naive and one CD8 memory.

Every subset's genomic DNA went evenly onto several immunoSEQ plates. Clones were sequenced by immunoSEQ multiplex PCR, and TCRdb holds only the in-frame ones, with some missing. Of about 960,000 clones listed, 70% to 85% are singletons. V was pared by 5 bases and J by 3 bases, with 13 bases between. The germline CDR1 and CDR2 sequences are LNHDA and SQIVND (reference sequence). This CDR3 region has 15 residues. On this clone itself: What it recognizes is unknown.

Study-level findings and limits: Clonotype sharing among the donors was expected to vary with sequencing depth. The study found about 5% of naive CD4 clonotypes shared across a few donors.

Input material: memory CD4+ T cells sorted from blood. Indicated subset: CD45RA-negative fraction. The chain employs TRBV19 and TRBJ2-2; TRBD1 is a possible D gene (6 bases). This TCR was recovered from a man aged 18 to 35 in good health. CDR3 sequence reads: CASSVATGYTGELFF. CDR3 sequence (DNA): TGTGCCAGTAGTGTTGCTACAGGGTACACCGGGGAGCTGTTTTTT.